This TCR beta chain was captured in a study of CD8 T cells in ankylosing spondylitis (dated by TCRdb to the late 2010s). Context from the whole study: T cell receptor beta repertoires were profiled in healthy donors and ankylosing spondylitis patients so that disease-linked TCR variants could be found. The full study cohort was made up of 25 ankylosing spondylitis patients and roughly 98 healthy donors. Peripheral blood was sampled, and synovial fluid was also collected from ankylosing spondylitis patients.

The sample was run on an Illumina HiSeq 2500. Quantitative 5'-RACE with molecular barcodes was the method used to prepare the TCR beta libraries. On the study's bioinformatics: To identify disease-linked TCR variants, a new computational method was used, one built on a probabilistic model of VDJ rearrangement. In-frame beta chains were kept once TCRdb had trimmed the public reads at Q25 with fastp and called clones with MiXCR. Rows merge per CDR3 protein into single entries with the most common DNA and genes. TCRdb assigned the V and J calls; the authors' analysis was not used. For this sample the table gives 800,000 to 900,000 distinct CDR3 sequences, of which over 9.5% were detected only once. The leading ten clones occupy approximately 0.51% of the sample. This clonotype was detected ten times or more. It has no known antigen specificity. It has no much larger one-base neighbor in the sample; base qualities were not kept.

V loses 2 bases, J loses 0 bases, and the germline ends lie 8 bases apart. From the cysteine through the phenylalanine, the CDR3 covers 14 amino acids. Only the CDR3 part of the read is kept: 42 bases, read in frame from the first base. Per the germline V gene, SGHTA is the CDR1 and FQGNSA is the CDR2. Overall study outcomes, separate from this receptor: In peripheral blood, the disease-linked clones were found at relatively low frequencies and had a CD8+ phenotype. According to the report, matched synovial fluid samples from ankylosing spondylitis patients were significantly enriched for the disease-linked clones. A TCR beta motif made up of several highly homologous amino acid variants appeared to be characteristic of blood from ankylosing spondylitis patients. Some of the motif variants had been reported before in the synovial fluid and blood of reactive arthritis patients, a finding that suggests common disease-initiation mechanisms.

This chain joins TRBV7-2 to TRBJ2-7, with the D gene uncertain. The TCR was taken from a male donor with ankylosing spondylitis. Input material: blood, either unsorted or a sorted T cell fraction (not recorded which). Read as DNA, the sequence is TGTGCCAGCAGCTTACCGCACGGCTCCTACGAGCAGTACTTC. The encoded protein is CASSLPHGSYEQYF.